The 25 T cell receptor beta chains below come from one sample, sequenced in a study of cytomegalovirus exposure and HLA in healthy donors. The study ran its PCR with 60 Vbeta and 13 Jbeta primers. Sequencing used immunoSEQ multiplex PCR; TCRdb keeps in-frame clones, though not all of them. The profile shows under 150,000 clones, around 72% of them singletons. The source material was PBMCs. All receptors come from a man aged 35 to 55 in good health and CMV-seronegative.

The rearrangement links TRBV5-6 to TRBJ2-5; TRBD2 is a possible D gene (6 bases). The J call may be mistaken, given a closer DNA end match to TRBJ2-7. Germline V gene data show CDR1 as SGHDT and CDR2 as YYEEEE. CDR3 length: 12 residues. This CDR3 is CASSLGLDEQYF. The CDR3 DNA follows: TGTGCCAGCAGCTTGGGACTAGACGAGCAGTACTTC.

This sequence joins TRBV5-1 and TRBJ1-3, with D tentatively TRBD1 (6 bases). The ends were cut back, 2 bases at V and 0 bases at J, with 15 bases in the middle. Germline-derived CDR1 and CDR2 are SGHRS and YFSETQ. This CDR3 has 17 amino acids. CDR3 in DNA: TGCGCCAGCAGCTTCACCGGGACAAGGAGCTCTGGAAACACCATATATTTT. Amino acid sequence: CASSFTGTRSSGNTIYF. The full variable domain, in which reference TRBV5-1 and TRBJ1-3 provide the parts outside the CDR3, is KAGVTQTPRYLIKTRGQQVTLSCSPISGHRSVSWYQQTPGQGLQFLFEYFSETQRNKGNFPGRFSGRQFSNSRSEMNVSTLELGDSALYLCASSFTGTRSSGNTIYFGEGSWLTVV.

The chain combines TRBV5-8 with TRBJ2-2; 7 nucleotides match TRBD1. V gave up 4 bases and J gave up 8 bases; unmatched junction bases: 5. The CDR3 extends over 13 amino acids. Germline loops: CDR1 SGHTS, CDR2 YDEGEE. The CDR3 here is CASSDDRVGELFF. The CDR3 DNA reads TGTGCCAGCAGCGACGACAGGGTAGGGGAGCTGTTTTTT.

V is TRBV7-9 and J is TRBJ1-5; possibly TRBD1 for D (6 bases). This CDR3 spans 16 amino acids. Germline assignment: CDR1 SEHNR and CDR2 FQNEAQ (reference sequence). The V end lost 1 base, the J end lost 6 bases, and 16 bases lay between the germline ends. The CDR3 reads CASSLVQGYVVQPQHF. CDR3 sequence (DNA): TGTGCCAGCAGCTTAGTACAGGGTTATGTAGTTCAGCCCCAGCATTTT.

The rearrangement links TRBV19 to TRBJ2-5, with D perhaps matching TRBD1 (5 bases). CDR1 and CDR2 (germline): LNHDA, SQIVND (reference sequence). The V gene lost 5 bases and the J gene lost 5 bases, with 12 bases spanning the gap. There are 13 residues in the CDR3. Here the CDR3 DNA reads TGTGCCAGTAGTCCCCCAGGGATCGAGACCCAGTACTTC. Protein sequence: CASSPPGIETQYF.

This clone was seen only once. The rearrangement uses TRBV15 and TRBJ2-3; tentative D call: TRBD1 (5 bases). The length of the CDR3 is 13 residues. The germline V gene has CDR1 LNHNV and CDR2 YYDKDF (reference sequence). Trimming left V 0 bases short and J 5 bases short, with 6 bases between. The CDR3 sequence: CATSRDREDTQYF. DNA for the CDR3: TGTGCCACCAGCAGAGACAGGGAAGATACGCAGTATTTT.

Only a few counts were recorded for this clone. The CDR3 spells CASSLDRGDYGYTF. The CDR3, as DNA: TGTGCCAGCAGCTTAGACAGGGGAGACTATGGCTACACCTTC. The chain carries TRBV7-3 and TRBJ1-2, with 8 nucleotides matching TRBD1. The CDR3 consists of 14 residues. J gave up 3 bases and V 2 bases, and 2 bases lay outside the gene matches. Per the germline V gene, CDR1 is SGHTA and CDR2 is FQGTGA.

This clone appeared a single time. J is TRBJ2-3 and V is TRBV2; 12 bases align to TRBD2. The CDR3 length is 16 residues. V was clipped by 5 bases and J by 6 bases; unmatched bases: 9. Germline CDR1 SNHLY, CDR2 FYNNEI. CDR3 sequence: CASSRTSGVGGDTQYF. Here the CDR3 DNA reads TGTGCCAGCAGTCGGACTAGCGGGGTGGGGGGGGATACGCAGTATTTT. Using reference TRBV2 and TRBJ2-3 for the parts outside the CDR3, the full variable domain is EPEVTQTPSHQVTQMGQEVILRCVPISNHLYFYWYRQILGQKVEFLVSFYNNEISEKSEIFDDQFSVERPDGSNFTLKIRSTKLEDSAMYFCASSRTSGVGGDTQYFGPGTRLTVL.

J is TRBJ2-1 and V is TRBV7-2; 9 nucleotides align to TRBD1. The CDR3 runs 14 residues. With V trimmed by 6 bases and J by 8 bases, 8 bases remained unmatched. In germline, CDR1 is SGHTA, CDR2 FQGNSA. Here the CDR3 reads CASSPGQGFHEQFF. In DNA form, the CDR3 reads TGTGCCAGCAGTCCGGGACAGGGCTTTCATGAGCAGTTCTTC. Variable domain in full (rest from reference TRBV7-2 and TRBJ2-1): GAGVSQSPSNKVTEKGKDVELRCDPISGHTALYWYRQSLGQGLEFLIYFQGNSAPDKSGLPSDRFSAERTGGSVSTLTIQRTQQEDSAVYLCASSPGQGFHEQFFGPGTRLTVL.

The genes are TRBV10-1 and TRBJ1-5; 7 bases match TRBD1. The V gene's germline CDR1 is WNHNN and CDR2 SYGVQD (reference sequence). The CDR3 runs 15 residues. After removal of 9 bases from V and 5 bases from J, the junction contained 13 bases not matched to a gene. In nucleotides, the CDR3 is TGCGCCAGGTCTATAAGAACAGGGGATTATCAGCCCCAGCATTTT. Translated: CARSIRTGDYQPQHF.

This clone was detected a few times. The chain links TRBV10-2 to TRBJ2-3; D is unclear. Per the germline V gene, CDR1 is WSHSY and CDR2 is SAAADI. V gave up 3 bases and J gave up 5 bases, with 6 bases separating them. The CDR3 runs to 12 residues. In DNA form, the CDR3 reads TGCGCCAGCAGTGAATATCTAGATACGCAGTATTTT. Translating gives CASSEYLDTQYF.

The rearrangement joins TRBV28 to TRBJ2-3, with 11 bases that match TRBD1. The germline gives CDR1 MDHEN, CDR2 SYDVKM. V trimming: 5 bases; J trimming: 7 bases; junction bases outside the gene matches: 5. The CDR3 consists of 14 residues. CDR3 in amino acids: CASSADRGLNTQYF. The CDR3 DNA reads TGTGCCAGCAGTGCGGACAGGGGGCTAAATACGCAGTATTTT.

This sequence joins TRBV7-2 and TRBJ1-3, with a possible D match to TRBD1 (6 bases). V lost 5 bases and J 0 bases, leaving 8 bases between the germline ends. Germline V gene lookup returns CDR1 SGHTA and CDR2 FQGNSA. CDR3 length: 14 amino acids. In nucleotides, the CDR3 is TGTGCCAGCAGCCGGGACATCTCTGGAAACACCATATATTTT. Its protein product is CASSRDISGNTIYF.

As regards this clone: The junction departs from the called germline gene at one end, perhaps through a read error. The rearrangement links TRBV29-1 to TRBJ1-2; D is perhaps TRBD1 (6 bases). The CDR3 runs to 11 residues. The germline V gene encodes CDR1 SQVTM and CDR2 ANQGSEA. CDR3 region: CSVIRGYGYPF. In DNA, the CDR3 is TGCAGCGTTATCAGGGGCTATGGCTACCCCTTC.

The rearrangement links TRBV6-5 to TRBJ2-1; 7 bases line up with TRBD2. The germline CDR1 and CDR2 sequences are MNHEY and SVGAGI. The CDR3 spans 15 residues. V gave up 2 bases and J gave up 2 bases; unmatched junction bases: 3. In DNA form, the CDR3 reads TGTGCCAGCAGTTACGGTCGGGGGGCCTACAATGAGCAGTTCTTC. Protein: CASSYGRGAYNEQFF.

The chain joins TRBV10-2 to TRBJ2-7; 13 positions agree with TRBD2. Germline CDR1 reads WSHSY; CDR2 reads SAAADI. The junction had 2 bases not matched to a gene; V was cut back by 5 bases and J by 1 base. The CDR3 covers 15 residues. CDR3 loop: CASSPGLAGSYEQYF. The CDR3 DNA sequence: TGCGCCAGCAGTCCGGGACTAGCGGGATCCTACGAGCAGTACTTC.

The V call is TRBV7-8, the J call TRBJ1-1, with D perhaps TRBD1 (5 bases). The V gene lost 1 base and the J gene lost 5 bases, with 11 bases spanning the gap. The CDR3 totals 14 residues. Germline lookup yields CDR1 SGHVS and CDR2 FQNEAQ. In DNA, the CDR3 is TGTGCCAGCAGCTTAGAAGGGGTAAGAACTGAAGCTTTCTTT. Its protein product is CASSLEGVRTEAFF.

The chain employs TRBV9 and TRBJ2-5; the D is unclear. There are 14 residues in the CDR3. Germline CDR1 is SGDLS and CDR2 is YYNGEE. Trimming took 0 bases from V and 5 from J, leaving 11 bases between them. CDR3 residues: CASSVGPSIETQYF. The DNA of the CDR3 is TGTGCCAGCAGCGTAGGTCCCAGTATTGAGACCCAGTACTTC.

This clone was observed a single time. V is TRBV4-3 and J is TRBJ2-1, with D possibly matching TRBD2 (6 bases). Germline V CDR1 and CDR2: LGHNA, YSLEER. This CDR3 is built from 17 residues. The V and J ends lost 0 bases and 8 bases respectively, with 20 bases between them. DNA of the CDR3: TGCGCCAGCAGCCAAGAACCCGGACTACCGTTTTGGGATGAGCAGTTCTTC. The encoded protein is CASSQEPGLPFWDEQFF.

The table lists this clone with a count of one. This rearrangement joins TRBV30 to TRBJ2-5, with TRBD2 matching 7 bases. This CDR3 is built from 14 residues. Germline V CDR1 and CDR2: GTSNPN, SVGIG (reference sequence). The V and J ends lost 3 bases and 1 base, in that order; junction bases with no gene match: 5. CDR3 amino acids: CAWRGGQGQETQYF. The CDR3 bases are TGTGCCTGGAGGGGAGGGCAGGGCCAAGAGACCCAGTACTTC.

J is TRBJ1-2 and V is TRBV6-1; D unclear. Germline V gene lookup returns CDR1 MNHNS and CDR2 SASEGT. V lost 1 base and J 4 bases, leaving 16 bases between the germline ends. The CDR3 consists of 16 residues. CDR3 loop: CASSEGSPLVGYGYTF. The CDR3 DNA reads TGTGCCAGCAGTGAAGGGTCACCCTTAGTTGGCTATGGCTACACCTTC.

The chain recombines TRBV5-1 with TRBJ2-7; TRBD1 aligns across 8 bases. The CDR3 extends over 14 amino acids. V lost 1 base, J lost 4 bases, and 4 bases stayed unmatched. Germline assignment: CDR1 SGHRS and CDR2 YFSETQ. The CDR3 nucleotides read TGCGCCAGCAGCTTGAGGGACAGGACTTACGAGCAGTACTTC. This translates into CASSLRDRTYEQYF.

The chain couples TRBV15 to TRBJ2-1, with D possibly being TRBD1 (5 bases). Germline CDR1 is LNHNV and CDR2 is YYDKDF (reference sequence). This CDR3 comprises 15 residues. Between the trimmed V and J ends, which lost 0 bases and 9 bases, there was a span of 15 bases. CDR3 coding DNA: TGTGCCACCAGCAGAGACAGGACAAGGTGGAGTGAGCAGTTCTTC. Amino acid sequence: CATSRDRTRWSEQFF.

The V gene is TRBV7-3, the J gene TRBJ2-2, with 11 bases that match TRBD2. This CDR3 contains 16 residues. With 0 bases clipped from V and 6 bases from J, the junction kept 3 bases outside the gene matches. Per the germline V gene, CDR1 is SGHTA and CDR2 is FQGTGA. The CDR3 sequence is CASSLTLAGGPGELFF. CDR3 in DNA: TGTGCCAGCAGCTTAACGCTAGCGGGGGGCCCCGGGGAGCTGTTTTTT.

This sequence joins TRBV15 and TRBJ1-5; 7 bases line up with TRBD1. In germline, CDR1 is LNHNV, CDR2 YYDKDF (reference sequence). With V trimmed by 0 bases and J by 7 bases, 12 bases remained unmatched. CDR3 length equals 17 residues. Here the CDR3 reads CATSRDLGRGSRQPQHF. CDR3 bases: TGTGCCACCAGCAGAGATTTGGGCAGGGGGTCACGGCAGCCCCAGCATTTT.